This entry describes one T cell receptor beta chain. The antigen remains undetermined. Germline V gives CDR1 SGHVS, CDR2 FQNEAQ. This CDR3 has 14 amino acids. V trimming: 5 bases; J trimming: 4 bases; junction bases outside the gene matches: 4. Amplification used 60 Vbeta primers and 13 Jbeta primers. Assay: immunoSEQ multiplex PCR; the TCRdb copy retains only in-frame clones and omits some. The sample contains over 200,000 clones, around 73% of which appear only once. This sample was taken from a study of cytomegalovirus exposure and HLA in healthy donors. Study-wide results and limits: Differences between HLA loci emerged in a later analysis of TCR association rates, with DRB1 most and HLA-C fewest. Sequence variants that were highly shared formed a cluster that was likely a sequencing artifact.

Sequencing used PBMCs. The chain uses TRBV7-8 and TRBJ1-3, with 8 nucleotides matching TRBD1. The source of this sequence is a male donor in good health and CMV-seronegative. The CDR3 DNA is TGTGCCAGCAGCCCCTGGACAGGGGGAAACACCATATATTTT. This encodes CASSPWTGGNTIYF.